This T cell receptor (beta chain) is drawn from a study of regulatory T cells in long-lasting Graves disease. CDR3 length: 18 amino acids. The germline gives CDR1 SGHVS, CDR2 FQNEAQ. V shed 3 bases, J shed 8 bases, and the junction held 21 bases outside the gene matches. Arm-PCR of CDR3 regions with iRepertoire HTBI primers generated TCR beta libraries. MiXCR, run by TCRdb on the multiplex PCR reads, gives a single entry per CDR3 protein. Of hundreds of thousands of distinct CDR3 sequences listed, about 15% were seen once; the top ten hold about 20%. Noted time point: newly diagnosed GD, antithyroid drugs for less than 3 months. PBMC-derived RNA was used for the TCR library. Separately, the same data were catalogued under a study of T cells in Graves' hyperthyroidism and ophthalmopathy.

The source is a woman in her twenties or thirties with Graves disease. The V and J genes are TRBV7-8 and TRBJ1-2; 7 bases line up with TRBD1. Source: peripheral blood mononuclear cells (PBMCs), taken at new diagnosis, from a patient treated with antithyroid drugs. In DNA, the CDR3 is TGTGCCAGCAGCTTGCGGGGACTCGACAGGGTCCTTTCCGGGGGCTACACCTTC. Residues: CASSLRGLDRVLSGGYTF.